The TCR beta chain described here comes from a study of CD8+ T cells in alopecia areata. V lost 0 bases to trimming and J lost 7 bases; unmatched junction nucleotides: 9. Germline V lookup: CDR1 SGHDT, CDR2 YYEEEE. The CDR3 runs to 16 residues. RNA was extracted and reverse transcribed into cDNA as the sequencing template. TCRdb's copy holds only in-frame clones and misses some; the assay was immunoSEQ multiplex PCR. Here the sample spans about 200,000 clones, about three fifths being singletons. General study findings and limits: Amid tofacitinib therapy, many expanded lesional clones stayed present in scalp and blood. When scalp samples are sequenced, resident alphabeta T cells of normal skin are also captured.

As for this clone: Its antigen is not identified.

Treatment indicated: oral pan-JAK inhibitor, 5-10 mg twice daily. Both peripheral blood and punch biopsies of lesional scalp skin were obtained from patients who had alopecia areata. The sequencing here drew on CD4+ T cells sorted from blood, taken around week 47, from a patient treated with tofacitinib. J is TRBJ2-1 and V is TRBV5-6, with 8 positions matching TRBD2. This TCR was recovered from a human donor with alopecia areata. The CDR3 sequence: CASSLGTGGSTNEQFF. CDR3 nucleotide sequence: TGTGCCAGCAGCTTGGGCACGGGGGGGTCGACGAATGAGCAGTTCTTC.